This T cell receptor beta chain was sequenced in a study of T-cell reconstitution after alpha-beta-depleted transplantation in children. Preparation of the TCRbeta library was carried out with unique molecular identifiers. MiXCR, run by TCRdb on the PCR reads, gives a single entry per CDR3 protein. The sample has approximately 510,000 distinct CDR3 sequences, around 17% seen once. This CDR3 contains 16 residues. The junction had 12 bases not matched to a gene; V was cut back by 6 bases and J by 4 bases. Only a few counts were recorded for this clonotype. The sequence came from a human donor who donated a stem cell graft to a child with acute lymphoblastic leukemia. Sequences were derived from PBMCs from the stem cell graft donor, sampled from the stem cell graft. This chain connects TRBV12-3 or TRBV12-4 to TRBJ2-3; 8 bases fit TRBD2. This CDR3 is CASSLKGREGSDTQYF. Here the CDR3 DNA reads TGTGCCAGCAGCCTTAAGGGTCGGGAGGGGTCAGATACGCAGTATTTT.